This T cell receptor beta chain emerged from a study of preoperative IRX-2 immunotherapy in early breast cancer. The CDR3 loop spans 14 amino acids. The germline CDR1 and CDR2 sequences are SGHRS and YFSETQ. V was shortened by 4 bases and J by 4 bases, with 14 bases between the two germline ends. Clones were sequenced by immunoSEQ multiplex PCR, and TCRdb holds only the in-frame ones, with some missing. The sample holds approximately 26,000 clones, roughly four fifths seen once. Treatment described: preoperative locoregional IRX-2 cytokine immunotherapy. Patients received preoperative, locoregional IRX-2 cytokine immunotherapy in a phase Ib study.

The chain couples TRBV5-1 to TRBJ1-1; tentative D call: TRBD1 (6 bases). This TCR was recovered from a human donor with breast cancer. The source material was lymph node tissue, sampled after IRX-2 immunotherapy. CDR3 region: CASSLDTGITEAFF. For the CDR3, the DNA is TGCGCCAGCAGCCTAGATACAGGGATCACTGAAGCTTTCTTT.